This TCR beta chain originates from a study of regulatory T cells in long-lasting Graves disease. Whole-study findings and limits: TRBV28, TRBJ1-2 and TRBJ2-5 were segments that persistent disease favored. Relative to new patients (roughly 1,000), persistent patients exhibited greater sharing of public clonotypes (around 3,000).

This CDR3 is built from 14 residues. V lost 3 bases to trimming and J lost 2 bases, with 11 bases between them. Germline CDR1 SGHRS, CDR2 YFSETQ. Time point reported: newly diagnosed GD, antithyroid drugs for less than 3 months. Extracted RNA from PBMCs served as the source of the TCR library. Library construction for TCR beta used iRepertoire HTBI primers and Arm-PCR of CDR3 regions. Each CDR3 protein is one row after TCRdb ran MiXCR on the multiplex PCR reads. Here the sample spans 360,000 or so distinct CDR3 sequences, approximately 15% being singletons. For this clonotype: The antigen remains undetermined.

The sample was also linked to a second study, of T cells in Graves' hyperthyroidism and ophthalmopathy.

The source was peripheral blood mononuclear cells (PBMCs), collected at new diagnosis, from a patient treated with antithyroid drugs. The sequence derives from a man aged 35 to 55 with Graves disease. The J gene is TRBJ2-5, the V gene TRBV5-1, with D unclear. As DNA, the CDR3 is TGCGCCAGCAGCTATCCCACCGGACAAGAGACCCAGTACTTC. Translating gives CASSYPTGQETQYF.